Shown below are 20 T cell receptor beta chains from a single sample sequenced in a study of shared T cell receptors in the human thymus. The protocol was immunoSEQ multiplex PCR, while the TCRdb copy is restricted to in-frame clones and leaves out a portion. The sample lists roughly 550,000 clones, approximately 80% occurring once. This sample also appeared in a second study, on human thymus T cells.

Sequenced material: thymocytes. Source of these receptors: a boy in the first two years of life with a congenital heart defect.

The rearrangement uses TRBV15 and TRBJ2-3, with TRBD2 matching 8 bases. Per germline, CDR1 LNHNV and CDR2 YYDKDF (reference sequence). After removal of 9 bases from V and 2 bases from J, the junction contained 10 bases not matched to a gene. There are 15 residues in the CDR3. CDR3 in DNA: TGTGCCACAAACACAAACGGGAGGGACACAGATACGCAGTATTTT. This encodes CATNTNGRDTDTQYF.

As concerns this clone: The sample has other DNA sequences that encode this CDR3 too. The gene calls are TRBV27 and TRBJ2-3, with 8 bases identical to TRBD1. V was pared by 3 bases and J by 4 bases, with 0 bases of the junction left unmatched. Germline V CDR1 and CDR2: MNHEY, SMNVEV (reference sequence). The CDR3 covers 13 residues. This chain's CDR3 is CASSLDRADTQYF. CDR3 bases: TGTGCCAGCAGTTTGGACAGGGCAGATACGCAGTATTTT.

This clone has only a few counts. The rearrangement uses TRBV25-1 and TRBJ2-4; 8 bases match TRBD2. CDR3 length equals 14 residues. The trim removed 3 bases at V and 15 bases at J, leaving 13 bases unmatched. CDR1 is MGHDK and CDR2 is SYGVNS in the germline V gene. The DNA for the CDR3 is TGTGCCAGCAGTGACATCGGGAGGGCCCGGTTTCTGTACTTC. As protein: CASSDIGRARFLYF. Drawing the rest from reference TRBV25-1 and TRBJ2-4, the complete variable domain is EADIYQTPRYLVIGTGKKITLECSQTMGHDKMYWYQQDPGMELHLIHYSYGVNSTEKGDLSSESTVSRIRTEHFPLTLESARPSHTSQYLCASSDIGRARFLYFGAGTRLSVL.

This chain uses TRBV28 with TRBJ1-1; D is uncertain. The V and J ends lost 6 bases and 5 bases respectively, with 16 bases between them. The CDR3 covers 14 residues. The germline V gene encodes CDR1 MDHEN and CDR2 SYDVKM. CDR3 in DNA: TGTGCCAGCAGACCTACTCCCGGGGATACTGAAGCTTTCTTT. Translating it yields CASRPTPGDTEAFF.

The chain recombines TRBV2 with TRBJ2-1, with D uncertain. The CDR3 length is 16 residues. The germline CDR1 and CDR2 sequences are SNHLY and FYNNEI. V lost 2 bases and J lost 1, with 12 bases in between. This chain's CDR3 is CASSEFGFRSYNEQFF. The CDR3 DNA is TGTGCCAGCAGTGAATTTGGCTTCAGGTCCTACAATGAGCAGTTCTTC.

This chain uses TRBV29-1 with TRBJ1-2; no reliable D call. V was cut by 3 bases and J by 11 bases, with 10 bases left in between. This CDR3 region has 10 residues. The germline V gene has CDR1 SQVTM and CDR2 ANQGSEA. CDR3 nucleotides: TGCAGCGTTGACCAGGCCGTATACACCTTC. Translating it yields CSVDQAVYTF. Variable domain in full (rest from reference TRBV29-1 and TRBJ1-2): SAVISQKPSRDICQRGTSLTIQCQVDSQVTMMFWYRQQPGQSLTLIATANQGSEATYESGFVIDKFPISRPNLTFSTLTVSNMSPEDSSIYLCSVDQAVYTFGSGTRLTVV.

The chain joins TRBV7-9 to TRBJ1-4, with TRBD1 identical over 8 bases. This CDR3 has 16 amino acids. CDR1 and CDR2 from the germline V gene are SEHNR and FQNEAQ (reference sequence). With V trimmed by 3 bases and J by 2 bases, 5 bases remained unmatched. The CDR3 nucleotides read TGTGCCAGCAGCTTTGGACAGGGAGGGACTAATGAAAAACTGTTTTTT. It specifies CASSFGQGGTNEKLFF.

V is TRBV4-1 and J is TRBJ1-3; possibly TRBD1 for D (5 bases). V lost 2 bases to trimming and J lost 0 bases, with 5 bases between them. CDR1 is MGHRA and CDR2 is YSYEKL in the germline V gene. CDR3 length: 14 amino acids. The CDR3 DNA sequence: TGCGCCAGCAGCCAAAGGGGCTCTGGAAACACCATATATTTT. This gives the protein CASSQRGSGNTIYF.

CDR3: CASSGQGGNTGELFF. In DNA form, the CDR3 reads TGTGCCAGCAGTGGGCAGGGGGGGAACACCGGGGAGCTGTTTTTT. The V and J genes are TRBV6-1 and TRBJ2-2, with a possible D match to TRBD1 (7 bases). The CDR3 runs 15 residues. The germline gives CDR1 MNHNS, CDR2 SASEGT. Trimming shortened V by 4 bases and J by 1 base, and 10 bases separated the two germline ends.

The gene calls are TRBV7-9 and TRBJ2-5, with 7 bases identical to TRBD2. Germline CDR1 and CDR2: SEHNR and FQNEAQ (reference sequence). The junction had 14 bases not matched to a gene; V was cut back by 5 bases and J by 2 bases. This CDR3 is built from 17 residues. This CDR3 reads CASSPRKTSSNQETQYF. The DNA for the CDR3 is TGTGCCAGCAGCCCCCGGAAGACTAGCTCAAATCAAGAGACCCAGTACTTC.

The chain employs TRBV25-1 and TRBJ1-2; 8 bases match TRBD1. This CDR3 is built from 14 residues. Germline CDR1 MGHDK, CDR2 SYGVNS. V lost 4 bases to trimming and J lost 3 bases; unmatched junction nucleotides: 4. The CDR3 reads CASSGTGGDYGYTF. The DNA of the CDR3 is TGTGCCAGCAGTGGAACAGGGGGGGACTATGGCTACACCTTC.

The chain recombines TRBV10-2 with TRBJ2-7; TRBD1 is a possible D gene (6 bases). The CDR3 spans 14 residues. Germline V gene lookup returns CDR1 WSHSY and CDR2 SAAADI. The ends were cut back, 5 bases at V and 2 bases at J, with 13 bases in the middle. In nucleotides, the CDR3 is TGCGCCAGCAGTTCCCGGACAGCTCCCTACGAGCAGTACTTC. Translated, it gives CASSSRTAPYEQYF.

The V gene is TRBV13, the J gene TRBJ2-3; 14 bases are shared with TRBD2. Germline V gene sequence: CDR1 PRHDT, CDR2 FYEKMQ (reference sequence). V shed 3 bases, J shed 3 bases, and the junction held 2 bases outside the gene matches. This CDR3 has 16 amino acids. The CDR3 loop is CASSFRTSGRTDTQYF. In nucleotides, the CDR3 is TGTGCCAGCAGCTTCAGGACTAGCGGGAGGACAGATACGCAGTATTTT.

CDR3: CAWSLGQALSTDTQYF. The CDR3 nucleotides are TGTGCCTGGAGCCTGGGACAGGCACTAAGCACAGATACGCAGTATTTT. V and J are TRBV30 and TRBJ2-3, with 8 bases matching TRBD1. The CDR3 runs to 16 residues. Losses at the gene ends were 3 bases for V and 0 bases for J; bases not matched to a gene: 8. Germline V CDR1 and CDR2: GTSNPN, SVGIG (reference sequence).

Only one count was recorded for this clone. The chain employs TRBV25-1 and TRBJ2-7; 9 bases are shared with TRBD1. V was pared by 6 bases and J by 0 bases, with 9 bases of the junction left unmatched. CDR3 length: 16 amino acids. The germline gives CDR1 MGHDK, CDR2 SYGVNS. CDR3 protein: CASRMTGGANSYEQYF. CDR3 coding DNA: TGTGCCAGCAGGATGACAGGGGGGGCGAACTCCTACGAGCAGTACTTC.

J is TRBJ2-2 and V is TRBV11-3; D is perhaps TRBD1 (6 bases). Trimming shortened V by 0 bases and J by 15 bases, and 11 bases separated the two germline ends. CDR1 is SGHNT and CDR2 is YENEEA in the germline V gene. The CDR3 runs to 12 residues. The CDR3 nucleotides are TGTGCCAGCAGCTTAGACAGGGGTCCGATGTTTTTT. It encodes CASSLDRGPMFF.

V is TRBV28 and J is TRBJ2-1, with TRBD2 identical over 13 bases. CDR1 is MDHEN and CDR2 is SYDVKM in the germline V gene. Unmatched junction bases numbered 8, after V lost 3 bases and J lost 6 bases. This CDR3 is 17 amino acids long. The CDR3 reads CASSFPILAGGSNEQFF. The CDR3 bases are TGTGCCAGCAGTTTCCCGATACTAGCGGGAGGGTCCAATGAGCAGTTCTTC.

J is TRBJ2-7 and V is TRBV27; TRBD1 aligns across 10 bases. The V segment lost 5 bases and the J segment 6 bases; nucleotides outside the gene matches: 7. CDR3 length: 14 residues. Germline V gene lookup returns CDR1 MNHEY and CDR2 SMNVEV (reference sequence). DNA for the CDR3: TGTGCCAGCAGTGAAAAGACAGGGGGCGCCGAGCAGTACTTC. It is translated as CASSEKTGGAEQYF.

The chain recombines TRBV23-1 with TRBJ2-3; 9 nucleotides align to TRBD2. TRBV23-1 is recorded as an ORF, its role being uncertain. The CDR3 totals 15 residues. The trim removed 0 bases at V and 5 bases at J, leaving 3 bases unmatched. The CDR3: CASSQSRGGKDTQYF. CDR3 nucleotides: TGCGCCAGCAGTCAATCGCGGGGGGGCAAAGATACGCAGTATTTT.

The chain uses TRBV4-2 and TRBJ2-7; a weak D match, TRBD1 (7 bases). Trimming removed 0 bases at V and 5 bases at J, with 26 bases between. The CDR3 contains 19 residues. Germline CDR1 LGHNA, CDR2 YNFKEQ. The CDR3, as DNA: TGTGCCAGCAGCCAAGATCCCCTCCAAGGCGGGACAGTTTATGACGAGCAGTACTTC. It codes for CASSQDPLQGGTVYDEQYF.